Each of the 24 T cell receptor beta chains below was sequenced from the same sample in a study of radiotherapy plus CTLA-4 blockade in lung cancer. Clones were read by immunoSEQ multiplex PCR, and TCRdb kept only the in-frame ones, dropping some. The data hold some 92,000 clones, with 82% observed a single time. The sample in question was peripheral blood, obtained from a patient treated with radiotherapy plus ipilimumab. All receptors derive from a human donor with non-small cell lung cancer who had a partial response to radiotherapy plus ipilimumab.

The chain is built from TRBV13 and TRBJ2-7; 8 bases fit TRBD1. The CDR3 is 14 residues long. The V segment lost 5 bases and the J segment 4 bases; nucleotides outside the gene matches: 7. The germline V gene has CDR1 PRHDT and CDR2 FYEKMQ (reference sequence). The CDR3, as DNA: TGTGCCAGCAGCCCCGGACAGGGATGGTACGAGCAGTACTTC. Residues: CASSPGQGWYEQYF.

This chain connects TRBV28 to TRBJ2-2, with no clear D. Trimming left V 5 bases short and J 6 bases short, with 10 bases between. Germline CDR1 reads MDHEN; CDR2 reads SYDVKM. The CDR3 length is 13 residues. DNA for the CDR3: TGTGCCAGCAGTGGGCCTGGATCCGGGGAGCTGTTTTTT. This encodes CASSGPGSGELFF.

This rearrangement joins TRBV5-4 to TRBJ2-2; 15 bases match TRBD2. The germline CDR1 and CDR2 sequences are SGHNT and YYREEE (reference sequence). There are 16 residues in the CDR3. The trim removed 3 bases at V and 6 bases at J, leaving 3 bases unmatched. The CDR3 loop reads CASSWTSGRAPGELFF. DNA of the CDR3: TGTGCCAGCAGCTGGACTAGCGGGAGGGCCCCCGGGGAGCTGTTTTTT. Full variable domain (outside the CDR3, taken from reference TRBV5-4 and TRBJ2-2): ETGVTQSPTHLIKTRGQQVTLRCSSQSGHNTVSWYQQALGQGPQFIFQYYREEENGRGNFPPRFSGLQFPNYSSELNVNALELDDSALYLCASSWTSGRAPGELFFGEGSRLTVL.

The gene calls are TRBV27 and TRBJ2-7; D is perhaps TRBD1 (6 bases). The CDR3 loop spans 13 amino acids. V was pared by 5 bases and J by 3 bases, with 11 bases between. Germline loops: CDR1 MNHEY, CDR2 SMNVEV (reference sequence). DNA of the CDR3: TGTGCCAGCAGTCCGGGACACGGCTACGAGCAGTACTTC. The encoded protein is CASSPGHGYEQYF.

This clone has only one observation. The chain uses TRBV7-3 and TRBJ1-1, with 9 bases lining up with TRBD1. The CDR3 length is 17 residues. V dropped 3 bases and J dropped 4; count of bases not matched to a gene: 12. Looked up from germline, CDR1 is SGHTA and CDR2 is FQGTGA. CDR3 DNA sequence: TGTGCCAGCAGCTTGGGACAGGGACGTGGACGCGGCACTGAAGCTTTCTTT. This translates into CASSLGQGRGRGTEAFF.

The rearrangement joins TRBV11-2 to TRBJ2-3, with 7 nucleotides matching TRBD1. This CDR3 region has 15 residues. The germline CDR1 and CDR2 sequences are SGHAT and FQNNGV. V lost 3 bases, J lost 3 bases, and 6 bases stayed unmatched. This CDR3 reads CASSFRRDRTDTQYF. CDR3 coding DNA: TGTGCCAGCAGCTTTCGCCGGGACAGAACAGATACGCAGTATTTT. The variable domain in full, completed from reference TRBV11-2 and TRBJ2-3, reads EAGVAQSPRYKIIEKRQSVAFWCNPISGHATLYWYQQILGQGPKLLIQFQNNGVVDDSQLPKDRFSAERLKGVDSTLKIQPAKLEDSAVYLCASSFRRDRTDTQYFGPGTRLTVL.

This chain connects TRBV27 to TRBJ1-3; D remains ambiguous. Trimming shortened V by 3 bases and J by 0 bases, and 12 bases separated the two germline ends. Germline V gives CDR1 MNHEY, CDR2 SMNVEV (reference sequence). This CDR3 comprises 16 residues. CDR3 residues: CASSFHDGSSGNTIYF. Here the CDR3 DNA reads TGTGCCAGCAGTTTTCATGACGGGAGCTCTGGAAACACCATATATTTT.

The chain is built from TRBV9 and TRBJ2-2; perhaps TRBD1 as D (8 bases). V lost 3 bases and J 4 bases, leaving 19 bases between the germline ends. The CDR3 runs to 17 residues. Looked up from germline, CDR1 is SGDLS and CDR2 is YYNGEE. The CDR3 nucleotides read TGTGCCAGCAGCGCATATTCAGGGGGCGGGAGCACCGGGGAGCTGTTTTTT. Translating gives CASSAYSGGGSTGELFF.

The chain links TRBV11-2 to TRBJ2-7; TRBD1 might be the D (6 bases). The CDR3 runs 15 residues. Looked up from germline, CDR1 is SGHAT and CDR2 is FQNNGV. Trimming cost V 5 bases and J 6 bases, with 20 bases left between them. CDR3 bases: TGTGCCAGCAGCGTAATGGGAAGGGGGTTGGGCGAGCAGTACTTC. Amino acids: CASSVMGRGLGEQYF.

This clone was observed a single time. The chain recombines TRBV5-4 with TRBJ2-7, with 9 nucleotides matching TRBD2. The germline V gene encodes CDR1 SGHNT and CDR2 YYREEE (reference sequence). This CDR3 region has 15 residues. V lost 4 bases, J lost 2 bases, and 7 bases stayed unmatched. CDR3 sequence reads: CASSVLTSGTYEQYF. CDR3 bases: TGTGCCAGCAGCGTTTTGACTAGCGGCACCTACGAGCAGTACTTC. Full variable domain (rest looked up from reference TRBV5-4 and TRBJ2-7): ETGVTQSPTHLIKTRGQQVTLRCSSQSGHNTVSWYQQALGQGPQFIFQYYREEENGRGNFPPRFSGLQFPNYSSELNVNALELDDSALYLCASSVLTSGTYEQYFGPGTRLTVT.

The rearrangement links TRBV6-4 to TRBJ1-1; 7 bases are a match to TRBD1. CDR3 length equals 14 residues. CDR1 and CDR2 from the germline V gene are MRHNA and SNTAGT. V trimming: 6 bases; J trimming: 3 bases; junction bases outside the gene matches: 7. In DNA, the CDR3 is TGTGCCAGCAGATGGACAGGCGATCACACTGAAGCTTTCTTT. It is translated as CASRWTGDHTEAFF.

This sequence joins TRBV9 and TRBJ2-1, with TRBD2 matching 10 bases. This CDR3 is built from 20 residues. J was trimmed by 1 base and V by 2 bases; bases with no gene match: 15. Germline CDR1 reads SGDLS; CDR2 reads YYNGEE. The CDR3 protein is CASSVPSSRTSGGSYNEQFF. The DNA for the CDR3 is TGTGCCAGCAGCGTCCCTTCCTCCAGGACTAGCGGAGGGTCCTACAATGAGCAGTTCTTC.

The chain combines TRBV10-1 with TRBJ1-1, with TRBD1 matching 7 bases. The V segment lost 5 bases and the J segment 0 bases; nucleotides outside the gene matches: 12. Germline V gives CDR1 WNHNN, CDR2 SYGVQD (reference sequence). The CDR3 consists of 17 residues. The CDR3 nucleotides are TGCGCCAGCAGTAAGACGAGGGGACAGAACATGAACACTGAAGCTTTCTTT. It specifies CASSKTRGQNMNTEAFF.

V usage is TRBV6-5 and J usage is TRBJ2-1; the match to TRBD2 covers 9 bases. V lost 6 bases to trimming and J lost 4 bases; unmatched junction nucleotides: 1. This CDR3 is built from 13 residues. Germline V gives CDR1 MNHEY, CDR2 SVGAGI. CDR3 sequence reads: CASRTSGYNEQFF. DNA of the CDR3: TGTGCCAGCAGGACTAGCGGTTACAATGAGCAGTTCTTC.

The CDR3 nucleotides are TGCGCCAGCAGCTTGGCCACACAGGGCACTGAAGCTTTCTTT. It codes for CASSLATQGTEAFF. The chain links TRBV5-1 to TRBJ1-1, with D maybe TRBD1 (6 bases). The germline V gene encodes CDR1 SGHRS and CDR2 YFSETQ. Trimming took off 0 bases at V and 4 bases at J, with 10 bases between the two ends. The CDR3 is 14 residues long.

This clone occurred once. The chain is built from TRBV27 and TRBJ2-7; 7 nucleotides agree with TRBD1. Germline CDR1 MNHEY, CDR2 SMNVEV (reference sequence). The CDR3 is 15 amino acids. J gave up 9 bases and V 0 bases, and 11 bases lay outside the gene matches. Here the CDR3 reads CASSLSFGTDFVQYF. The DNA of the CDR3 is TGTGCCAGCAGTTTATCCTTTGGGACAGACTTTGTGCAGTACTTC.

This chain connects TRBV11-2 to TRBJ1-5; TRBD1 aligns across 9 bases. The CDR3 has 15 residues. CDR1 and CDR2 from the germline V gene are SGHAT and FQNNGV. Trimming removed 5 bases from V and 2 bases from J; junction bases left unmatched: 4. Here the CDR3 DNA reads TGTGCCAGCAGCAGGACAGGGGATGGCAATCAGCCCCAGCATTTT. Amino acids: CASSRTGDGNQPQHF.

CDR3 DNA: TGTGCCAGCCACAGGGGGCTTGGAAACACCATATATTTT. This gives the protein CASHRGLGNTIYF. The chain couples TRBV28 to TRBJ1-3; 9 bases line up with TRBD1. V gave up 8 bases and J gave up 3 bases; unmatched junction bases: 2. This CDR3 has 13 residues. Germline-derived CDR1 and CDR2 are MDHEN and SYDVKM.

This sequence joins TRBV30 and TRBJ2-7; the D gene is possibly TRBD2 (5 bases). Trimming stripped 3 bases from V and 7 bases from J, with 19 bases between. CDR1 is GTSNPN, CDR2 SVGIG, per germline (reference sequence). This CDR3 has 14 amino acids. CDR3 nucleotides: TGTGCCTGGAGCGGCGTCTCCGCGGGTCGGGAGCAGTACTTC. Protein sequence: CAWSGVSAGREQYF. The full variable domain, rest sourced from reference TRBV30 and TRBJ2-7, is SQTIHQWPATLVQPVGSPLSLECTVEGTSNPNLYWYRQAAGRGLQLLFYSVGIGQISSEVPQNLSASRPQDRQFILSSKKLLLSDSGFYLCAWSGVSAGREQYFGPGTRLTVT.

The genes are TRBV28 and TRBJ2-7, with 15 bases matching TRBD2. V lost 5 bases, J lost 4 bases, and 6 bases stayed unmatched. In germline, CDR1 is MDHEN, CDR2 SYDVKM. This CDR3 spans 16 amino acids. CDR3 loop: CASSPGLAGGPYEQYF. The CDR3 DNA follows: TGTGCCAGCAGTCCCGGACTAGCGGGAGGGCCGTACGAGCAGTACTTC.

The chain's CDR3 is CAWSIPGQGVREKLFF. DNA of the CDR3: TGTGCCTGGAGTATCCCGGGACAGGGTGTGCGTGAAAAACTGTTTTTT. This chain connects TRBV30 to TRBJ1-4; TRBD1 matches 9 bases. The CDR3 length is 16 residues. The V gene's germline CDR1 is GTSNPN and CDR2 SVGIG (reference sequence). V was clipped by 2 bases and J by 7 bases; unmatched bases: 11.

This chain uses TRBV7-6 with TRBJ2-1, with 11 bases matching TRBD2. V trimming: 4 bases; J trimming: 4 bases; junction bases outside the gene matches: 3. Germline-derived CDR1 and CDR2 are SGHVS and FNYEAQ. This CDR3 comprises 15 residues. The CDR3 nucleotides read TGTGCCAGCAGCTACACTAGCGGGAGATACAATGAGCAGTTCTTC. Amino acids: CASSYTSGRYNEQFF.

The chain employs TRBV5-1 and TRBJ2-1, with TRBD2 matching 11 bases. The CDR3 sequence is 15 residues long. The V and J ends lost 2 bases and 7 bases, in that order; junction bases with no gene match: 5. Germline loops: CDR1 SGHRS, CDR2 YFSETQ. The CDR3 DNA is TGCGCCAGCAGCTTCCTAGCGGGAGGTAATAATGAGCAGTTCTTC. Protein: CASSFLAGGNNEQFF.

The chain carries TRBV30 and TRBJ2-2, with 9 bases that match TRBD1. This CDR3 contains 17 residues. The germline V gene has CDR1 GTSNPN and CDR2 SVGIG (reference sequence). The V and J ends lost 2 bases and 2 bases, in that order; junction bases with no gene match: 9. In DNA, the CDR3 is TGTGCCTGGAGTCGACATCCGGGACAGGGTAACACCGGGGAGCTGTTTTTT. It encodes CAWSRHPGQGNTGELFF.